The 28 T cell receptor beta chains reported below all come from one sample, sequenced in a study of spatial heterogeneity in lung cancer. Study-level points and caveats: Mutation tallies in tumors tracked expanded intratumoral alpha and beta TCR counts.

These TCRs are of unknown antigen specificity. TCRdb reanalysed the 5' RACE reads using MiXCR and keeps one entry per CDR3 protein. The sample consists of several thousand distinct CDR3 sequences, about 8% of them appearing once. The time point: sample taken at primary tumor resection. The specimen was lung tumor tissue, collected at surgery. These receptors were obtained from a male donor with early-stage non-small cell lung cancer.

This clonotype is categorized as medium-sized. This beta chain was picked up by a library intended for alpha chains and is off target, so its count carries little meaning. DNA for the CDR3: TGCAGTGCCTCACAATCGGCTTTGAATGAGCAGTTCTTC. It encodes CSASQSALNEQFF. The genes are TRBV20-1 and TRBJ2-1; D is undetermined. V gave up 6 bases and J gave up 7 bases, with 16 bases separating them. This CDR3 has 13 residues. CDR1 is DFQATT, CDR2 SNEGSKA, per germline (reference sequence).

This clonotype was detected ten times or more. Since it is a stray read in a library aimed at alpha chains, this beta chain has a size that is not meaningful. The V gene is TRBV20-1, the J gene TRBJ2-3; 13 nucleotides match TRBD2. The CDR3 is 16 amino acids. V was clipped by 4 bases and J by 7 bases; unmatched bases: 11. Germline V gives CDR1 DFQATT, CDR2 SNEGSKA (reference sequence). Here the CDR3 reads CSATAGTSGVQNTQYF. In nucleotides, the CDR3 is TGCAGTGCTACCGCCGGGACTAGCGGGGTCCAGAATACGCAGTATTTT.

Sample share makes this clonotype medium-sized. As an off-target read in a library built for alpha chains, this beta chain has a frequency of little significance. The rearrangement links TRBV4-1 to TRBJ2-3; D is perhaps TRBD2 (6 bases). CDR1 is MGHRA and CDR2 is YSYEKL in the germline V gene. CDR3 length: 19 amino acids. V shed 5 bases and J shed 4 bases, with 28 bases lying between them. The DNA of the CDR3 is TGCGCCAGCAGCGCACCCGGACTCCAGCGGGTCCGTGGGGCAGATACGCAGTATTTT. It translates to CASSAPGLQRVRGADTQYF.

This clonotype is judged medium-sized. With the library built for alpha chains, this beta chain is off target and its frequency is not meaningful. This chain uses TRBV4-3 with TRBJ2-3; D possibly corresponds to TRBD1 (5 bases). V was trimmed by 1 base and J by 2 bases, leaving 10 bases between them. Per germline, CDR1 LGHNA and CDR2 YSLEER. The CDR3 has 15 amino acids. CDR3 amino acids: CASSQARAYTDTQYF. The DNA of the CDR3 is TGCGCCAGCAGCCAAGCCAGGGCCTACACAGATACGCAGTATTTT.

This clonotype is medium-sized (0.01 to 0.1%) in the sample. In a library made to pick up alpha chains, this beta chain is a stray read with a size that means little. The chain employs TRBV20-1 and TRBJ2-3; the match to TRBD2 covers 7 bases. Germline trimming cut 0 bases from V and 4 bases from J; bases unmatched to any gene: 7. There are 15 residues in the CDR3. Germline CDR1 is DFQATT and CDR2 is SNEGSKA (reference sequence). The CDR3 sequence: CSARDWGGSPDTQYF. The CDR3 bases are TGCAGTGCTAGAGATTGGGGCGGGAGCCCAGATACGCAGTATTTT.

This clonotype is judged medium-sized. As an off-target read in a library built for alpha chains, this beta chain has a frequency of little significance. V usage is TRBV4-3 and J usage is TRBJ2-3; D perhaps matches TRBD2 (5 bases). Germline-derived CDR1 and CDR2 are LGHNA and YSLEER. Trimming removed 0 bases from V and 5 bases from J, with 12 bases in between. This CDR3 comprises 15 residues. CDR3 nucleotides: TGCGCCAGCAGCCAAGATTTCCATCGGGGAGATACGCAGTATTTT. Residues: CASSQDFHRGDTQYF.

By proportion, this clonotype is medium-sized (0.01 to 0.1%). Because this beta chain is a stray read in a library intended to capture alpha chains, its abundance should not be given much weight. V usage is TRBV11-2 and J usage is TRBJ2-2, with 10 bases aligning to TRBD2. Losses at the gene ends were 1 base for V and 7 bases for J; bases not matched to a gene: 0. This CDR3 has 14 amino acids. Germline assignment: CDR1 SGHAT and CDR2 FQNNGV. CDR3 nucleotide sequence: TGTGCCAGCAGCTTAGCTAGCGGGAGCGGGGAGCTGTTTTTT. Translated: CASSLASGSGELFF.

By sample fraction, this clonotype is medium-sized. In a library made to pick up alpha chains, this beta chain is a stray read with a size that means little. The J gene is TRBJ2-1, the V gene TRBV6-2 or TRBV6-3, with D possibly matching TRBD2 (6 bases). Trimming removed 5 bases at V and 4 bases at J, with 15 bases between. Germline V CDR1 and CDR2: MNHEY, SVGEGT. The CDR3 is 15 amino acids. Written as DNA, the CDR3 is TGTGCCAGCAGTACCGGGACTTCTCTTTACAATGAGCAGTTCTTC. Translation: CASSTGTSLYNEQFF.

In this sample, this clonotype is medium-sized. With the library built for alpha chains, this beta chain is off target and its frequency is not meaningful. The gene calls are TRBV10-3 and TRBJ1-3; D not certain. The germline V and J ends were trimmed by 4 bases and 2 bases, with 0 bases remaining between them. The CDR3 runs 11 residues. The germline CDR1 and CDR2 sequences are ENHRY and SYGVKD. The chain's CDR3 is CAISAGNTIYF. DNA of the CDR3: TGTGCCATCAGTGCTGGAAACACCATATATTTT.

By proportion, this clonotype is medium-sized (0.01 to 0.1%). This beta chain is a stray read from a library made for alpha chains; its abundance is not meaningful. The chain couples TRBV28 to TRBJ1-4; D is unresolved. The CDR3 contains 14 residues. The V and J ends lost 3 bases and 7 bases respectively, with 12 bases between them. The V gene's germline CDR1 is MDHEN and CDR2 SYDVKM. This CDR3 is CASSLIDRREKLFF. Here the CDR3 DNA reads TGTGCCAGCAGTTTGATCGATCGGCGTGAAAAACTGTTTTTT. Drawing the rest from reference TRBV28 and TRBJ1-4, the complete variable domain is DVKVTQSSRYLVKRTGEKVFLECVQDMDHENMFWYRQDPGLGLRLIYFSYDVKMKEKGDIPEGYSVSREKKERFSLILESASTNQTSMYLCASSLIDRREKLFFGSGTQLSVL.

This clonotype occurred many times. Because this beta chain is a stray read in a library intended to capture alpha chains, its abundance should not be given much weight. The chain has TRBV21-1 and TRBJ1-5; TRBD1 is taken as the D call from the table, unchecked against the DNA. TRBV21-1 is noted as a pseudogene. The CDR3 totals 18 residues. CDR3 loop: CASSKGPTGAESNQPQHF. As DNA, the CDR3 is TGTGCCAGCAGCAAAGGGCCGACAGGGGCGGAAAGCAATCAGCCCCAGCATTTT.

This clonotype counts as medium-sized. The library was built for alpha chains, so this beta chain is an off-target read and its size means little. The chain is built from TRBV5-1 and TRBJ2-1; no definite D call. The CDR3 runs 15 residues. Germline CDR1 and CDR2: SGHRS and YFSETQ. V was pared by 0 bases and J by 1 base, with 8 bases between. CDR3 sequence: CASSLGDWSYNEQFF. CDR3 sequence (DNA): TGCGCCAGCAGCTTGGGAGACTGGTCCTACAATGAGCAGTTCTTC. Full variable domain (outside the CDR3, taken from reference TRBV5-1 and TRBJ2-1): KAGVTQTPRYLIKTRGQQVTLSCSPISGHRSVSWYQQTPGQGLQFLFEYFSETQRNKGNFPGRFSGRQFSNSRSEMNVSTLELGDSALYLCASSLGDWSYNEQFFGPGTRLTVL.

This clonotype was picked up many times. This beta chain is an unintended read in a library built for alpha chains; its size means little. The chain combines TRBV29-1 with TRBJ2-7, with a tentative D call TRBD1 (5 bases). CDR3 length: 13 residues. With 7 bases removed from V and 6 bases from J, the gap between germline ends came to 19 bases. CDR1 is SQVTM, CDR2 ANQGSEA, per germline. CDR3 in DNA: TGCAGCGCTGGGGCCAGTGGGCAATTCGAGCAGTACTTC. This translates into CSAGASGQFEQYF.

A remark on this clonotype: This beta chain turned up in a library designed for alpha chains; as an off-target read, its abundance says little. The genes are TRBV5-6 and TRBJ1-6; unclear D gene. CDR3 length: 15 amino acids. Germline V gene sequence: CDR1 SGHDT, CDR2 YYEEEE. V was shortened by 4 bases and J by 0 bases, with 8 bases between the two germline ends. This CDR3 is CASSPLGSYNSPLHF. The CDR3 bases are TGTGCCAGCAGCCCTCTCGGCTCCTATAATTCACCCCTCCACTTT.

By share, this clonotype counts as medium-sized. Being off target in a library aimed at alpha chains, this beta chain has a size of little meaning. The chain employs TRBV7-6 and TRBJ1-1; D remains ambiguous. The CDR3 has 13 residues. Germline CDR1 SGHVS, CDR2 FNYEAQ. The ends were cut back, 3 bases at V and 0 bases at J, with 5 bases in the middle. This chain's CDR3 is CASSFRLNTEAFF. CDR3 DNA sequence: TGTGCCAGCAGCTTCAGGTTGAACACTGAAGCTTTCTTT.

In its sample, this clonotype was seen many times. A read error may produce the germline difference seen at one junction end. As an off-target read in a library built for alpha chains, this beta chain has a frequency of little significance. The chain joins TRBV18 to TRBJ1-1; tentative D call: TRBD1 (6 bases). Germline values: CDR1 KGHSH, CDR2 LQKENI. The CDR3 is made up of 13 amino acids. Here the CDR3 reads CANSANRATEAFF. Here the CDR3 DNA reads TGTGCCAACTCAGCAAACAGGGCCACTGAAGCTTTCTTT. Supplemented by reference TRBV18 and TRBJ1-1, the full variable domain reads NAGVMQNPRHLVRRRGQEARLRCSPMKGHSHVYWYRQLPEEGLKFMVYLQKENIIDESGMPKERFSAEFPKEGPSILRIQQVVRGDSAAYFCANSANRATEAFFGQGTRLTVV.

This clonotype was observed at least ten times. This beta chain turned up in a library designed for alpha chains; as an off-target read, its abundance says little. The chain has TRBV7-2 and TRBJ2-7; either TRBD1 or TRBD2 may fit D (5 bases each). The V gene lost 4 bases and the J gene lost 4 bases, with 14 bases spanning the gap. The germline CDR1 and CDR2 sequences are SGHTA and FQGNSA. CDR3 size: 14 residues. CDR3 sequence: CASSSGRLMYEQYF. DNA for the CDR3: TGTGCCAGCAGCTCGGGACGGCTGATGTACGAGCAGTACTTC.

This clonotype rates as medium-sized (0.01 to 0.1%). This beta chain appears as a stray read in a library generated for alpha chains; its size is not informative. The chain is built from TRBV4-1 and TRBJ2-1, with a weak D call TRBD2 (5 bases). The germline V gene has CDR1 MGHRA and CDR2 YSYEKL. V was pared by 0 bases and J by 8 bases, with 20 bases between. The CDR3 extends over 17 amino acids. CDR3 residues: CASSQESTLAGRDEQFF. CDR3 sequence (DNA): TGCGCCAGCAGCCAAGAATCTACCCTAGCAGGTCGGGATGAGCAGTTCTTC.

This clonotype has a count of ten or more. This beta chain is off target for a library built for alpha chains, so its abundance means little. The rearrangement links TRBV28 to TRBJ1-5; no clear D gene. Germline-derived CDR1 and CDR2 are MDHEN and SYDVKM. CDR3 size: 13 residues. Trimming cost V 4 bases and J 0 bases, with 4 bases left between them. CDR3 coding DNA: TGTGCCAGCAGTTCGTTTAGCAATCAGCCCCAGCATTTT. It is translated as CASSSFSNQPQHF.

This clonotype ranks as medium-sized. A library made for alpha chains picked up this beta chain off target, so its size means little. This rearrangement joins TRBV12-3 or TRBV12-4 to TRBJ1-3; possibly TRBD1 for D (6 bases). This CDR3 is 13 amino acids long. V was pared by 6 bases and J by 4 bases, with 10 bases between. In DNA, the CDR3 is TGTGCCAGCAGACAGGGATCAGGAAACACCATATATTTT. Protein product: CASRQGSGNTIYF.

This clonotype was recorded many times. This beta chain was picked up by a library intended for alpha chains and is off target, so its count carries little meaning. The rearrangement uses TRBV20-1 and TRBJ2-7; D is tentatively TRBD1 or TRBD2 (6 bases each). Per germline, CDR1 DFQATT and CDR2 SNEGSKA (reference sequence). Trimming pared 6 bases from V and 7 bases from J, leaving 25 bases between. This CDR3 spans 15 amino acids. DNA for the CDR3: TGCAGTGCCCCCCCCCCAGGGGAGGCCCGGGGGGAGCAGTACTTC. Translation gives CSAPPPGEARGEQYF.

This clonotype is termed medium-sized. This beta chain is an unintended read in a library built for alpha chains; its size means little. This chain links TRBV18 with TRBJ2-7, with TRBD1 identical over 8 bases. Losses at the gene ends were 10 bases for V and 3 bases for J; bases not matched to a gene: 11. This CDR3 is 14 amino acids long. Germline V gene data show CDR1 as KGHSH and CDR2 as LQKENI. In DNA form, the CDR3 reads TGTGCCACCAGGAATGACAGGGGAGACTACGAGCAGTACTTC. Translating gives CATRNDRGDYEQYF.

This clonotype ranks as medium-sized. This beta chain appears as a stray read in a library generated for alpha chains; its size is not informative. The chain is built from TRBV27 and TRBJ2-3, with D hard to call. Germline loops: CDR1 MNHEY, CDR2 SMNVEV (reference sequence). V lost 6 bases to trimming and J lost 7 bases, with 20 bases between them. This CDR3 spans 15 amino acids. The CDR3, as DNA: TGTGCCAGCAGCCGCCCCGCTGACTTTACAAATACGCAGTATTTT. It yields the protein CASSRPADFTNTQYF.

This clonotype is deemed medium-sized (0.01 to 0.1%). This beta chain lies outside the target of a library built for alpha chains; its clone size means little. The chain joins TRBV25-1 to TRBJ1-2; no definite D call. Germline V gene data show CDR1 as MGHDK and CDR2 as SYGVNS. The CDR3 sequence is 13 residues long. V lost 4 bases to trimming and J lost 2 bases, with 8 bases between them. CDR3 DNA: TGTGCCAGCAGTGTCGGGCAAAACTATGGCTACACCTTC. It translates to CASSVGQNYGYTF.

This clonotype appeared many times. Little can be read into the size of this beta chain, an off-target read in a library designed for alpha chains. The rearrangement joins TRBV7-8 to TRBJ2-7; a possible D gene is TRBD2 (6 bases). The CDR3 is made up of 14 amino acids. The germline gives CDR1 SGHVS, CDR2 FQNEAQ. The V end was cut by 1 base, the J end by 5 bases, with 12 bases between. The CDR3: CASSLVETRNEQYF. CDR3 nucleotides: TGTGCCAGCAGCTTAGTGGAGACTAGGAACGAGCAGTACTTC.

A few counts support this clonotype. This beta chain is a stray sequence in a library constructed for alpha chains; its clone size is not meaningful. The gene calls are TRBV28 and TRBJ2-7; 10 bases are shared with TRBD2. The CDR3 spans 17 residues. Trimming removed 3 bases from V and 0 bases from J; junction bases left unmatched: 8. Germline assignment: CDR1 MDHEN and CDR2 SYDVKM. The CDR3 sequence: CASSFPRASGSSYEQYF. CDR3 sequence (DNA): TGTGCCAGCAGTTTCCCCAGGGCTAGCGGGAGCTCCTACGAGCAGTACTTC.

This clonotype is termed medium-sized (0.01 to 0.1%). This beta chain represents an off-target read in a library built for alpha chains; its size is of limited meaning. V usage is TRBV29-1 and J usage is TRBJ2-5; 11 nucleotides match TRBD2. V dropped 7 bases and J dropped 0; count of bases not matched to a gene: 7. CDR3 size: 15 residues. Germline V CDR1 and CDR2: SQVTM, ANQGSEA. CDR3 bases: TGCAGCGCCCGACCGACTAGCGGGAACCAAGAGACCCAGTACTTC. Translated, it gives CSARPTSGNQETQYF.

To note about this clonotype: This beta chain appears as a stray read in a library generated for alpha chains; its size is not informative. CDR3 coding DNA: TGCAGTGCTACCAGACAGGGGGGAACTGAAGCTTTCTTT. Amino acids: CSATRQGGTEAFF. V usage is TRBV20-1 and J usage is TRBJ1-1; 9 bases fit TRBD1. V gave up 4 bases and J gave up 5 bases; unmatched junction bases: 5. The CDR3 contains 13 residues. In germline, CDR1 is DFQATT, CDR2 SNEGSKA (reference sequence).